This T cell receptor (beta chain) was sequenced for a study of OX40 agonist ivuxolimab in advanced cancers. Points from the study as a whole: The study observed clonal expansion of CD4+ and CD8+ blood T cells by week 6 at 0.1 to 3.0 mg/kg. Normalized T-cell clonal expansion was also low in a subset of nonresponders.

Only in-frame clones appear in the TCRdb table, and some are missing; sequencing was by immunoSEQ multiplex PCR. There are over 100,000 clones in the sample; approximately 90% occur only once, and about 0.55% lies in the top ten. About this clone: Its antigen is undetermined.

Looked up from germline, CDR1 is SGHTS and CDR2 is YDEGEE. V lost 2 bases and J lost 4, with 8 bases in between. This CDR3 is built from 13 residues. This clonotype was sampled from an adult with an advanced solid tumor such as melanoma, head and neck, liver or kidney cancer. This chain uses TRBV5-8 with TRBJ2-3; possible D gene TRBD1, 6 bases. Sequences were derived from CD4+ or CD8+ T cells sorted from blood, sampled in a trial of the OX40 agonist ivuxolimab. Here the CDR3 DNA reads TGTGCCAGCAGCTTCAGGGGCGCAGATACGCAGTATTTT. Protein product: CASSFRGADTQYF. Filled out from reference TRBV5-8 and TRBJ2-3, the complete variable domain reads EAGVTQSPTHLIKTRGQQATLRCSPISGHTSVYWYQQALGLGLQFLLWYDEGEERNRGNFPPRFSGRQFPNYSSELNVNALELEDSALYLCASSFRGADTQYFGPGTRLTVL.